This T cell receptor (beta chain) was obtained from a study of T-cell reconstitution after alpha-beta-depleted transplantation in children. The trim removed 2 bases at V and 10 bases at J, leaving 7 bases unmatched. This CDR3 region has 15 residues. CDR1 and CDR2 from the germline V gene are LGHDT and YNNKEL (reference sequence). Construction of the TCRbeta library involved unique molecular identifiers. TCRdb re-analysed the PCR reads in MiXCR, keeping a single row per CDR3 protein. Here the sample spans some 390,000 distinct CDR3 sequences, about a fifth being singletons. The sequences come from PBMCs from the stem cell graft donor, collected from the stem cell graft. This rearrangement joins TRBV3-1 to TRBJ2-1; 11 bases are shared with TRBD2. The receptor was isolated from a human donor who donated a stem cell graft to a child with acute myeloid leukemia. The CDR3 nucleotides read TGTGCCAGCAGCCAATATCTAGCGGGAGGAGGGGAGCAGTTCTTC. It yields the protein CASSQYLAGGGEQFF.